The table lists the clone carrying this TCR beta chain with many counts. Its antigen remains unidentified. A single base separates this from a much larger clone, so it may be a read error. The conserved closing phenylalanine or tryptophan is absent in this CDR3, likely reflecting a read error. CDR3 length: 12 amino acids. Germline lookup yields CDR1 DFQATT and CDR2 SNEGSKA (reference sequence). V gave up 5 bases and J gave up 0 bases, with 8 bases separating them. Patients were all untreated before their thyroid surgery. The entry originates in a study of metastatic and nonmetastatic thyroid tumors. On the study more broadly: The authors compared repertoires across blood and tumor or nodule tissue from malignant and benign thyroid patients.

Original processing notes: Differences in CDR3 between clinicopathological groups were drawn on to build a classifier intended to discriminate distant-metastatic papillary thyroid cancer patients. TCRdb reassembled clones from the PCR reads with MiXCR. None of the V and J calls come from the authors' own analysis; TCRdb made them. The table includes roughly 5,000 clones, approximately 27% detected once. Study findings and constraints: A significant increase in TCR beta diversity was reportedly seen in malignant thyroid tumors relative to benign nodules, in blood and tumor.

This receptor was obtained from a female donor with papillary thyroid cancer or a benign thyroid nodule (not recorded which). Some clones in this sample may be carry-over from other donors' samples. Sequences were obtained from adjacent normal tissue. The chain employs TRBV20-1 and TRBJ2-7; a weak D match, TRBD1 (6 bases). The CDR3 region is CSAGDNSYEQYC. In DNA, the CDR3 is TGCAGTGCTGGGGACAACTCCTACGAGCAGTACTGC.